Each of the 4 T cell receptor beta chains below was sequenced from the same sample in a study of T cell changes during pregnancy in multiple sclerosis. Sequencing was performed with immunoSEQ multiplex PCR; in TCRdb, only in-frame clones are kept and a portion is missing. Among about 58,000 clones listed, less than 95% were seen once. Sequenced material: CD4+ T cells from peripheral blood mononuclear cells, taken after pregnancy. The receptors shown here come from a female donor in good health, enrolled as a control in a pregnancy study.

The chain has TRBV30 and TRBJ1-1; D uncertain. Germline V gene data show CDR1 as GTSNPN and CDR2 as SVGIG (reference sequence). This CDR3 has 13 amino acids. V lost 0 bases and J 4 bases, leaving 9 bases between the germline ends. The CDR3 loop is CAWSVREGTEAFF. Written as DNA, the CDR3 is TGTGCCTGGAGTGTACGGGAGGGCACTGAAGCTTTCTTT.

This rearrangement joins TRBV6-6 to TRBJ1-5; 10 bases fit TRBD1. The junction had 4 bases not matched to a gene; V was cut back by 4 bases and J by 1 base. The CDR3 totals 16 residues. Germline V CDR1 and CDR2: MNHNY, SVGAGI (reference sequence). The CDR3 is CASSFPGQGSNQPQHF. The DNA for the CDR3 is TGTGCCAGCAGTTTCCCGGGACAGGGGAGCAATCAGCCCCAGCATTTT.

V and J are TRBV2 and TRBJ2-5; TRBD2 agrees at 7 bases. The CDR3 has 15 residues. Germline trimming cut 6 bases from V and 5 bases from J; bases unmatched to any gene: 12. Germline CDR1 and CDR2: SNHLY and FYNNEI. CDR3 region: CASSPYGGRAETQYF. The CDR3 region has the DNA TGTGCCAGCAGCCCATACGGGGGGAGGGCGGAGACCCAGTACTTC.

The chain employs TRBV7-2 and TRBJ1-1, with TRBD1 as a possible D gene (5 bases). V lost 1 base and J 4 bases, leaving 10 bases between the germline ends. Germline V gene data show CDR1 as SGHTA and CDR2 as FQGNSA. This CDR3 has 14 amino acids. CDR3 residues: CASSLGGGGTEAFF. Here the CDR3 DNA reads TGTGCCAGCAGCTTAGGCGGGGGGGGCACTGAAGCTTTCTTT.